This T cell receptor (beta chain) was profiled in a study of T cell clonotyping in hematopoietic cell transplantation. This table comes from immunoSEQ multiplex PCR, and its TCRdb copy is limited to in-frame clones, with some not included. The sample has about 9,600 clones; roughly three quarters are singletons. The V and J ends lost 5 bases and 4 bases respectively, with 15 bases between them. This CDR3 spans 14 amino acids. Germline V gene data show CDR1 as SEHNR and CDR2 as FQNEAQ (reference sequence). Sequencing was performed on PBMCs, taken 30 days after allogeneic stem cell transplant. The genes are TRBV7-9 and TRBJ2-7; D not certain. The source of this sequence is a female patient aged 40-50 years who had an allogeneic stem cell transplant from a related donor, so T cells may come from the graft donor. Some clones in this sample may be carry-over from other donors' samples. This CDR3 reads CASSTTSKLYEQYF. The DNA for the CDR3 is TGTGCCAGCAGCACTACCTCAAAGCTTTACGAGCAGTACTTC.